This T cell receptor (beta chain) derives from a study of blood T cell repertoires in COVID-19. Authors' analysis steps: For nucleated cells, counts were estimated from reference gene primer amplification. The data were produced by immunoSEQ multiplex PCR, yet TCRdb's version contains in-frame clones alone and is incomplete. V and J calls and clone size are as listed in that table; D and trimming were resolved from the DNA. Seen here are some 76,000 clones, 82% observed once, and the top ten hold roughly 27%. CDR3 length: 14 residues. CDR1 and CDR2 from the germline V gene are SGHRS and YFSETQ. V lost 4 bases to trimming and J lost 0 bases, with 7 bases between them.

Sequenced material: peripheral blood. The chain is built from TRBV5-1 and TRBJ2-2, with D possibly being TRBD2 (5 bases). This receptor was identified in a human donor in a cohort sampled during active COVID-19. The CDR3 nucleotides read TGCGCCAGCAGCGTGGACTCGAACACCGGGGAGCTGTTTTTT. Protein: CASSVDSNTGELFF.